The next 24 T cell receptor beta chains were all read from a single sample in a study of PD-1 blockade in mismatch repair-deficient tumors. The repertoire was sequenced with immunoSEQ multiplex PCR; TCRdb's copy has only in-frame clones and lacks some. The repertoire holds 40,000 to 60,000 clones, with 78% as singletons. Sequenced material: peripheral blood, taken 4 weeks after starting pembrolizumab. The receptors were gathered from an adult with mismatch repair-deficient cancer.

The chain carries TRBV30 and TRBJ1-4; TRBD1 agrees at 10 bases. The V gene end was trimmed by 5 bases and the J gene end by 7 bases; junction bases not matched to a gene: 4. Germline V gives CDR1 GTSNPN, CDR2 SVGIG (reference sequence). CDR3 length: 13 residues. The CDR3 DNA sequence: TGTGCCTGGGAGACAGGGGGCGTTGAAAAACTGTTTTTT. Its translation is CAWETGGVEKLFF.

The rearrangement joins TRBV5-1 to TRBJ2-3; D unclear. The CDR3 has 13 residues. The V and J ends lost 4 bases and 1 base respectively, with 7 bases between them. Per germline, CDR1 SGHRS and CDR2 YFSETQ. The CDR3 DNA follows: TGCGCCAGCAGCGATCAGGGCACAGATACGCAGTATTTT. Amino acid sequence: CASSDQGTDTQYF.

This clone showed up just once. This chain links TRBV19 with TRBJ2-1, with D perhaps matching TRBD1 (5 bases). This CDR3 region has 15 residues. Germline V gene sequence: CDR1 LNHDA, CDR2 SQIVND (reference sequence). V was clipped by 3 bases and J by 5 bases, with 14 bases between them. The CDR3 nucleotides are TGTGCCAGTAGTATCGCCCAGGGCCCTCACAATGAGCAGTTCTTC. Translated: CASSIAQGPHNEQFF.

The V and J genes are TRBV6-5 and TRBJ2-1; 10 nucleotides match TRBD1. CDR1 and CDR2 from the germline V gene are MNHEY and SVGAGI. This CDR3 is built from 16 residues. The ends lost 4 bases at V and 4 bases at J; junction bases unmatched: 7. CDR3 sequence (DNA): TGTGCCAGCAGTTCCCTAGACAGGGGGCCTTACAATGAGCAGTTCTTC. It encodes CASSSLDRGPYNEQFF.

The chain links TRBV10-3 to TRBJ2-5; 8 bases are a match to TRBD2. CDR1 and CDR2 (germline): ENHRY, SYGVKD. The length of the CDR3 is 12 residues. V shed 10 bases, J shed 5 bases, and the junction held 6 bases outside the gene matches. Here the CDR3 DNA reads TGTGCCACCCGGGGGGGACGGGAGACCCAGTACTTC. This codes for CATRGGRETQYF.

This rearrangement joins TRBV6-5 to TRBJ1-1, with D possibly being TRBD1 (6 bases). Germline V gives CDR1 MNHEY, CDR2 SVGAGI. Trimming removed 6 bases from V and 1 base from J, with 9 bases in between. CDR3 length: 13 residues. The CDR3 region has the DNA TGTGCCAGCAGGAGGACAGAGAACACTGAAGCTTTCTTT. Protein: CASRRTENTEAFF.

The CDR3 DNA reads as TGTGCCAGCAGACCCGGGGACAGGGGCAACTATGGCTACACCTTC. It encodes CASRPGDRGNYGYTF. The rearrangement links TRBV28 to TRBJ1-2, with TRBD1 matching over 10 bases. Germline lookup yields CDR1 MDHEN and CDR2 SYDVKM. The CDR3 is made up of 15 amino acids. Unmatched junction bases numbered 6, after V lost 6 bases and J lost 2 bases.

The J gene is TRBJ1-1, the V gene TRBV5-1, with 7 bases matching TRBD1. V gave up 1 base and J gave up 1 base; unmatched junction bases: 4. This CDR3 is 15 amino acids long. Germline CDR1 is SGHRS and CDR2 is YFSETQ. The CDR3, as DNA: TGCGCCAGCAGCTTGTTCGGACAGGAGAACACTGAAGCTTTCTTT. It codes for CASSLFGQENTEAFF.

The CDR3 coding sequence is TGTGCCAGCAGCCCCGGGACGCCCTACGAGCAGTACTTC. Its translation: CASSPGTPYEQYF. This chain links TRBV5-4 with TRBJ2-7; the D gene could be TRBD1 or TRBD2 (5 bases each). In germline, CDR1 is SGHNT, CDR2 YYREEE (reference sequence). With 4 bases removed from V and 2 bases from J, the gap between germline ends came to 10 bases. The CDR3 loop spans 13 amino acids.

This clone was observed a few times. The rearrangement uses TRBV19 and TRBJ2-7; TRBD1 matches 8 bases. V was pared by 5 bases and J by 4 bases, with 10 bases of the junction left unmatched. Germline CDR1 is LNHDA and CDR2 is SQIVND (reference sequence). The CDR3 is 15 amino acids. The CDR3, as DNA: TGTGCCAGTAGTGGACGGACAGGGTGGGGTTACGAGCAGTACTTC. The encoded protein is CASSGRTGWGYEQYF.

The chain joins TRBV6-5 to TRBJ2-7, with 8 bases fitting TRBD2. V lost 8 bases and J lost 3; bases outside the gene matches: 12. The CDR3 consists of 15 residues. CDR1 and CDR2 from the germline V gene are MNHEY and SVGAGI. The CDR3 here is CASAFGGGGNYEQYF. In DNA form, the CDR3 reads TGTGCCAGCGCCTTCGGGGGGGGAGGGAACTACGAGCAGTACTTC.

In its sample, this clone was seen once. V and J are TRBV7-9 and TRBJ1-1; 9 bases agree with TRBD1. This CDR3 contains 16 residues. Germline CDR1 and CDR2: SEHNR and FQNEAQ (reference sequence). The ends lost 0 bases at V and 5 bases at J; junction bases unmatched: 7. Written as DNA, the CDR3 is TGTGCCAGCAGCTTAGCGGGACAGGGAGGGAGGACTGAAGCTTTCTTT. The encoded protein is CASSLAGQGGRTEAFF.

The genes are TRBV7-9 and TRBJ1-1; 11 positions match TRBD1. The CDR3 is made up of 15 amino acids. J gave up 1 base and V 7 bases, and 5 bases lay outside the gene matches. Germline V gene lookup returns CDR1 SEHNR and CDR2 FQNEAQ (reference sequence). As DNA, the CDR3 is TGTGCCAGCATGTATGGGACAGGGGGGAACACTGAAGCTTTCTTT. Amino acids: CASMYGTGGNTEAFF.

The gene calls are TRBV6-1 and TRBJ2-3; D could derive from TRBD1 or TRBD2 (5 bases each). Germline V lookup: CDR1 MNHNS, CDR2 SASEGT. V gave up 6 bases and J gave up 0 bases, with 10 bases separating them. The CDR3 is made up of 14 amino acids. DNA of the CDR3: TGTGCCAGCAGATACAGGAGGAGCACAGATACGCAGTATTTT. It specifies CASRYRRSTDTQYF.

CDR3 coding DNA: TGCAGCGTTGAAGATATGAGGACAGGGGTCAATGGCTACACCTTC. Translated, it gives CSVEDMRTGVNGYTF. This chain joins TRBV29-1 and TRBJ1-2; TRBD1 matches 9 bases. The CDR3 is 15 residues long. V trimming: 0 bases; J trimming: 6 bases; junction bases outside the gene matches: 8. Germline V gene data show CDR1 as SQVTM and CDR2 as ANQGSEA.

The chain combines TRBV7-2 with TRBJ1-2, with TRBD1 identical over 7 bases. The germline V gene encodes CDR1 SGHTA and CDR2 FQGNSA. The V and J ends lost 4 bases and 6 bases, in that order; junction bases with no gene match: 8. The CDR3 has 14 residues. For the CDR3, the DNA is TGTGCCAGCAGCTCATCGACAGGGTATAATGGCTACACCTTC. Protein product: CASSSSTGYNGYTF.

About this clone itself: One junction end does not reproduce the germline sequence, and a read error may be involved. The rearrangement links TRBV28 to TRBJ2-7; 8 nucleotides agree with TRBD1. The CDR3 covers 11 residues. The germline gives CDR1 MDHEN, CDR2 SYDVKM. The DNA of the CDR3 is TGTGCCACGGGCAGGGGGCCCTTCTCGGGCTTC. Translating it yields CATGRGPFSGF.

Of note for this clone: As the CDR3 is not closed by the conserved phenylalanine or tryptophan, this likely results from a read error. The chain uses TRBV2 and TRBJ1-1; no firm D call. Trimming removed 7 bases from V and 1 base from J, with 22 bases in between. Germline V lookup: CDR1 SNHLY, CDR2 FYNNEI. This CDR3 has 17 residues. CDR3: CASIWTQMTNKNTEAFL. In DNA, the CDR3 is TGTGCCAGCATATGGACCCAAATGACAAATAAGAACACTGAAGCTTTCCTT.

The chain carries TRBV9 and TRBJ2-3, with 9 bases lining up with TRBD2. The V segment lost 0 bases and the J segment 2 bases; nucleotides outside the gene matches: 1. Germline CDR1 and CDR2: SGDLS and YYNGEE. The CDR3 length is 15 residues. The CDR3 reads CASSVASGNTDTQYF. The CDR3 coding sequence is TGTGCCAGCAGCGTAGCTAGCGGGAACACAGATACGCAGTATTTT.

This chain links TRBV6-6 with TRBJ2-4, with TRBD1 matching over 7 bases. Unmatched junction bases numbered 5, after V lost 6 bases and J lost 0 bases. The CDR3 consists of 15 residues. CDR1 is MNHNY, CDR2 SVGAGI, per germline (reference sequence). The CDR3 sequence is CASRTGDLAKNIQYF. In nucleotides, the CDR3 is TGTGCCAGCAGAACAGGGGATCTAGCCAAAAACATTCAGTACTTC.

The V call is TRBV5-1, the J call TRBJ2-3; D remains unclear. The CDR3 is 16 amino acids. V was trimmed by 0 bases and J by 2 bases, leaving 13 bases between them. Germline CDR1 SGHRS, CDR2 YFSETQ. The CDR3 loop is CASSLVLLGNTDTQYF. DNA of the CDR3: TGCGCCAGCAGCTTGGTTCTACTGGGGAACACAGATACGCAGTATTTT.

The gene calls are TRBV29-1 and TRBJ2-1, with a tentative D call TRBD1 (7 bases). This CDR3 contains 15 residues. CDR1 and CDR2 (germline): SQVTM, ANQGSEA. V shed 3 bases and J shed 0 bases, with 12 bases lying between them. In DNA, the CDR3 is TGCAGCGTTGAGGGCGGGGACAGCTCCTACAATGAGCAGTTCTTC. It specifies CSVEGGDSSYNEQFF.

J is TRBJ2-7 and V is TRBV14; tentatively, D is TRBD1 (8 bases). CDR1 and CDR2 from the germline V gene are SGHDN and FVKESK. V was shortened by 5 bases and J by 6 bases, with 17 bases between the two germline ends. There are 14 residues in the CDR3. The DNA of the CDR3 is TGTGCCAGCAGCACAGGGGGGGGGTCCGTCGAGCAGTACTTC. Translated: CASSTGGGSVEQYF.

The chain is built from TRBV19 and TRBJ1-2, with 8 bases fitting TRBD1. CDR1 is LNHDA and CDR2 is SQIVND in the germline V gene (reference sequence). Trimming took 10 bases from V and 7 from J; bases not matched to a gene: 8. The CDR3 consists of 12 residues. CDR3 sequence: CATTDREGGYTF. In DNA, the CDR3 is TGTGCCACCACGGACAGGGAGGGTGGCTACACCTTC.